This T cell receptor beta chain appears in the sequencing data of a study of CD8+CD57+ T cells in acquired aplastic anemia. The study, taken as a whole, reports: The number of CD8+ CDR3 sequences shared by patients and controls was approximately 30.

Patients who underwent sequencing had shown CD8+CD57+ cell expansion by flow cytometry. Each of the patients presented with severe acquired aplastic anemia. The template for TCR beta VDJ and CDR3 sequence profiling was genomic DNA. TCRdb used MiXCR to reprocess the reads, holding one entry per CDR3 protein. This sample has 180,000 or so distinct CDR3 sequences, with around half found just once. With regard to this clonotype: Its cognate antigen is unknown.

The V end was cut by 9 bases, the J end by 5 bases, with 14 bases between. Looked up from germline, CDR1 is LNHDA and CDR2 is SQIVND (reference sequence). CDR3 length equals 13 residues. Material: sorted CD4+, CD8+, or CD8+CD57+ T cells (not recorded which) from PBMCs. The chain employs TRBV19 and TRBJ1-5; possible D gene TRBD1, 5 bases. This sequence was found in a human donor with aplastic anemia. The CDR3 region has the DNA TGTGCCAGCTCCACGGGCAGGGATCAGCCCCAGCATTTT. Protein sequence: CASSTGRDQPQHF.